These 3 T cell receptor beta chains came from one sample sequenced in a study of human T cells and chemical hapten exposure. Each CDR3 protein gets one entry after TCRdb re-called the RACE reads with MiXCR. Of some 350,000 distinct CDR3 sequences listed, around 7% were seen once; the top ten hold approximately 8%. Time point indicated: patch test 1, 2 weeks after DPC sensitization. Treatment indicated: therapeutic diphenylcyclopropenone sensitization with weekly scalp DPC. The sample in question was whole blood, obtained in connection with sensitization to the hapten diphenylcyclopropenone (DPC). These receptors were obtained from a woman aged 18 to 35 with alopecia areata. Some clones in this sample may be carry-over from other donors' samples.

This clonotype appeared many times. The chain couples TRBV7-2 to TRBJ2-3, with no clear D. This CDR3 has 13 residues. From germline, CDR1 is SGHTA and CDR2 FQGNSA. V lost 5 bases to trimming and J lost 4 bases, with 10 bases between them. CDR3 sequence: CASSPQGPDTQYF. CDR3 nucleotide sequence: TGTGCCAGCAGCCCCCAAGGGCCAGATACGCAGTATTTT. The whole variable domain, filled in from reference TRBV7-2 and TRBJ2-3, reads GAGVSQSPSNKVTEKGKDVELRCDPISGHTALYWYRQSLGQGLEFLIYFQGNSAPDKSGLPSDRFSAERTGGSVSTLTIQRTQQEDSAVYLCASSPQGPDTQYFGPGTRLTVL.

This clonotype was picked up many times. The rearrangement joins TRBV28 to TRBJ2-1; TRBD1 matches 8 bases. V dropped 5 bases and J dropped 8; count of bases not matched to a gene: 11. Per germline, CDR1 MDHEN and CDR2 SYDVKM. The CDR3 consists of 15 residues. CDR3 bases: TGTGCCAGCAGTCTCCGGGACAGGCCCGCGGATGAGCAGTTCTTC. Protein sequence: CASSLRDRPADEQFF.

The chain uses TRBV18 and TRBJ2-7; the match to TRBD1 covers 10 bases. V was clipped by 3 bases and J by 7 bases; unmatched bases: 9. This CDR3 contains 15 residues. Germline V CDR1 and CDR2: KGHSH, LQKENI. Here the CDR3 reads CASSPPGQGFGEQYF. The CDR3 nucleotides are TGTGCCAGCTCACCCCCGGGACAGGGGTTCGGGGAGCAGTACTTC.